This T cell receptor beta chain was found in a study of T cells after yellow fever vaccination. TCRdb redid the calling of the 5' RACE reads with MiXCR, one entry per CDR3 protein. This table has some 220,000 distinct CDR3 sequences, less than 3.5% appearing once. Germline V CDR1 and CDR2: GTSNPN, SVGIG (reference sequence). V dropped 5 bases and J dropped 1 base, with 18 bases sitting between them. The CDR3 contains 17 residues. The V gene is TRBV30, the J gene TRBJ2-6; D may be TRBD1 (5 bases). The sequence derives from a man aged 18 to 30 who received the YFV17D yellow fever vaccine. This material consisted of CD4+ T cells sorted from PBMCs, taken 10 days after the yellow fever booster vaccination. In nucleotides, the CDR3 is TGTGCCTGGCAGGGTTATAGTCTTAGGTCTGGGGCCAACGTCCTGACTTTC. Protein product: CAWQGYSLRSGANVLTF. Full variable domain (remainder filled in from reference TRBV30 and TRBJ2-6): SQTIHQWPATLVQPVGSPLSLECTVEGTSNPNLYWYRQAAGRGLQLLFYSVGIGQISSEVPQNLSASRPQDRQFILSSKKLLLSDSGFYLCAWQGYSLRSGANVLTFGAGSRLTVL.